Below, 23 T cell receptor beta chains from the same sample are listed, as sequenced in a study of T cells in Graves' hyperthyroidism and ophthalmopathy. There were TCR beta CDR3 regions amplified from RNA transcripts. The TCR CDR3 first-round RT-PCR relied on the HTBI primer set. TCRdb re-called the multiplex PCR reads with MiXCR, one entry per CDR3 protein. The sample lists 600,000 to 800,000 distinct CDR3 sequences; 30% to 40% were seen once. The sample was blood. The receptors shown here come from a middle-aged woman with Graves' hyperthyroidism.

This clonotype came up once. A much larger clonotype is one base distant, so this may be a read error. The rearrangement links TRBV10-1 to TRBJ2-7; tentatively, D is TRBD2 (5 bases). Germline-derived CDR1 and CDR2 are WNHNN and SYGVQD (reference sequence). The CDR3 extends over 14 amino acids. This CDR3 reads CAGSDLETTGEQYF. Here the CDR3 DNA reads TGCGCCGGCAGTGATTTGGAGACTACGGGCGAGCAGTACTTC.

CDR3 sequence reads: CASSLDSMESQYF. CDR3 nucleotides: TGTGCCAGCAGCTTGGATAGTATGGAGTCCCAGTACTTC. The rearrangement joins TRBV5-4 to TRBJ2-5; D not certain. The V gene's germline CDR1 is SGHNT and CDR2 YYREEE (reference sequence). Between the trimmed V and J ends, which lost 0 bases and 9 bases, there was a span of 12 bases. This CDR3 has 13 amino acids. The variable domain in full, completed from reference TRBV5-4 and TRBJ2-5, reads ETGVTQSPTHLIKTRGQQVTLRCSSQSGHNTVSWYQQALGQGPQFIFQYYREEENGRGNFPPRFSGLQFPNYSSELNVNALELDDSALYLCASSLDSMESQYFGPGTRLLVL.

This clonotype was counted ten times or more. The chain links TRBV7-9 to TRBJ2-7; D perhaps matches TRBD2 (8 bases). This CDR3 spans 17 amino acids. Germline V gene lookup returns CDR1 SEHNR and CDR2 FQNEAQ (reference sequence). Trimming left V 5 bases short and J 2 bases short, with 22 bases between. CDR3 sequence reads: CASSLVGGDSRAYEQYF. The CDR3 nucleotides are TGTGCCAGCAGCCTAGTCGGGGGGGACAGTCGGGCCTACGAGCAGTACTTC.

V gene TRBV7-7 combines with J gene TRBJ2-2; 8 nucleotides align to TRBD2. The V and J ends lost 5 bases and 5 bases, in that order; junction bases with no gene match: 7. The CDR3 consists of 15 residues. The V gene's germline CDR1 is SSHAT and CDR2 FNYEAQ (reference sequence). In nucleotides, the CDR3 is TGTGCCAGCAGCCTCGGGGGGGCGTTTACCGGGGAGCTGTTTTTT. Protein product: CASSLGGAFTGELFF.

The chain is built from TRBV5-1 and TRBJ2-2, with 8 bases that match TRBD2. This CDR3 contains 16 residues. Losses at the gene ends were 5 bases for V and 1 base for J; bases not matched to a gene: 7. Germline V CDR1 and CDR2: SGHRS, YFSETQ. Here the CDR3 reads CASSGPAGGNTGELFF. CDR3 nucleotides: TGCGCCAGCAGTGGACCCGCGGGGGGGAACACCGGGGAGCTGTTTTTT.

Regarding this clonotype: A much larger clone differs by one base, so this may be a read error. The chain is built from TRBV7-9 and TRBJ1-6; D is unclear. The CDR3 consists of 16 residues. Germline V lookup: CDR1 SEHNR, CDR2 FQNEAQ (reference sequence). The CDR3, as DNA: TGTGCCAGCAGCTTAGGTTTAGAACCAACGAATTCATCCCTCCACTTT. As protein: CASSLGLEPTNSSLHF.

The chain employs TRBV7-2 and TRBJ2-7; D unclear. The J call may be in error: the DNA end matches TRBJ2-1 better. CDR1 SGHTA and CDR2 FQGNSA come from the germline V gene. The length of the CDR3 is 15 residues. CDR3 DNA sequence: TGTGCCAGCAGCCCTCAGGACGGCCGAAACAATGAGCAGTTCTTC. The encoded protein is CASSPQDGRNNEQFF.

J is TRBJ1-2 and V is TRBV12-3 or TRBV12-4; no definite D call. The CDR3 covers 13 residues. Trimming left V 4 bases short and J 0 bases short, with 6 bases between. The CDR3 DNA reads TGTGCCAGCAGTTGGGGTACTAACTATGGCTACACCTTC. Protein sequence: CASSWGTNYGYTF.

The chain combines TRBV7-8 with TRBJ1-2, with D perhaps matching TRBD1 (6 bases). V shed 7 bases and J shed 5 bases, with 17 bases lying between them. The CDR3 consists of 14 residues. The germline CDR1 and CDR2 sequences are SGHVS and FQNEAQ. The CDR3 region is CASNHNWDTYGYTF. CDR3 sequence (DNA): TGTGCCAGCAACCACAACTGGGACACTTATGGCTACACCTTC.

Comment on this clonotype: This CDR3 is missing its conserved last phenylalanine or tryptophan, likely due to a read error. The rearrangement links TRBV2 to TRBJ2-7, with 11 bases aligning to TRBD2. Germline CDR1 and CDR2: SNHLY and FYNNEI. Germline trimming cut 3 bases from V and 0 bases from J; bases unmatched to any gene: 10. The CDR3 consists of 18 residues. The CDR3 DNA reads TGTGCCAGCAGTGACCCCTTGCTAGCGGGAGGATACTCCTACGAGCAGTACCTC. It is translated as CASSDPLLAGGYSYEQYL.

This chain uses TRBV20-1 with TRBJ1-4, with D tentatively TRBD1 (5 bases). The CDR3 extends over 13 amino acids. Germline values: CDR1 DFQATT, CDR2 SNEGSKA (reference sequence). V was clipped by 6 bases and J by 7 bases, with 15 bases between them. The CDR3 sequence is CSAAGPPGEKLFF. Written as DNA, the CDR3 is TGCAGTGCCGCAGGGCCACCGGGTGAAAAACTGTTTTTT.

On this clonotype: This may be a read error: a much more frequent sequence differs by one nucleotide. The conserved closing phenylalanine or tryptophan is absent in this CDR3, likely reflecting a read error. The genes are TRBV6-5 and TRBJ1-2; no clear D gene. Trimming shortened V by 2 bases and J by 3 bases, and 10 bases separated the two germline ends. The germline gives CDR1 MNHEY, CDR2 SVGAGI. CDR3 length: 14 residues. The CDR3 spells CASSYAKGHYGYTL. In nucleotides, the CDR3 is TGTGCCAGCAGTTACGCCAAGGGCCACTATGGCTACACCCTC.

The CDR3: CSAKATVNEQYF. In DNA form, the CDR3 reads TGCAGTGCTAAAGCGACAGTGAACGAGCAGTACTTC. The rearrangement links TRBV20-1 to TRBJ2-7; possible D gene TRBD1, 5 bases. CDR3 length: 12 amino acids. The V end was cut by 4 bases, the J end by 5 bases, with 12 bases between. CDR1 is DFQATT and CDR2 is SNEGSKA in the germline V gene (reference sequence).

This clonotype was seen once. This chain uses TRBV10-3 with TRBJ2-5, with D tentatively TRBD1 (6 bases). The length of the CDR3 is 13 residues. Germline V lookup: CDR1 ENHRY, CDR2 SYGVKD. The CDR3 DNA reads TGTGCTAGCTTTGGACAGATCCAAGAGACCCAGTACTTC. Its protein product is CASFGQIQETQYF.

This clonotype appeared many times. The chain uses TRBV7-8 and TRBJ2-6; TRBD1 aligns across 8 bases. The CDR3 loop spans 17 amino acids. V lost 5 bases and J lost 2; bases outside the gene matches: 8. CDR1 and CDR2 from the germline V gene are SGHVS and FQNEAQ. For the CDR3, the DNA is TGTGCCAGCAGCCAAGGACAGGGTCGGGCTGGGGCCAACGTCCTGACTTTC. This gives the protein CASSQGQGRAGANVLTF. Combining the CDR3 with reference TRBV7-8 and TRBJ2-6 gives the whole variable domain GAGVSQSPRYKVAKRGQDVALRCDPISGHVSLFWYQQALGQGPEFLTYFQNEAQLDKSGLPSDRFFAERPEGSVSTLKIQRTQQEDSAVYLCASSQGQGRAGANVLTFGAGSRLTVL.

The V and J genes are TRBV7-2 and TRBJ2-5, with 7 bases matching TRBD1. Losses at the gene ends were 4 bases for V and 2 bases for J; bases not matched to a gene: 16. CDR1 is SGHTA, CDR2 FQGNSA, per germline. This CDR3 has 18 residues. The CDR3 region is CASSSVFTGTANQETQYF. In DNA, the CDR3 is TGTGCCAGCAGCTCTGTGTTTACCGGGACAGCAAATCAAGAGACCCAGTACTTC.

This clonotype was seen many times. V usage is TRBV2 and J usage is TRBJ1-2; D gene uncertain. The CDR3 runs to 12 residues. The V end was cut by 10 bases, the J end by 4 bases, with 13 bases between. Germline V gives CDR1 SNHLY, CDR2 FYNNEI. For the CDR3, the DNA is TGTGCCACCGCGTTAGACACCTATGGCTACACCTTC. Its translation is CATALDTYGYTF.

The genes are TRBV6-2 or TRBV6-3 and TRBJ2-7, with 8 bases that match TRBD2. Germline values: CDR1 MNHEY, CDR2 SVGEGT. V shed 6 bases and J 0 bases; nucleotides not matched to a gene: 7. The CDR3 runs to 15 residues. CDR3 residues: CASRLIAGSSYEQYF. The DNA for the CDR3 is TGTGCCAGCAGGCTAATAGCGGGGAGCTCCTACGAGCAGTACTTC.

This clonotype has ten or more counts. V is TRBV5-5 and J is TRBJ2-7, with D unresolved. The CDR3 has 14 residues. Germline CDR1 and CDR2: SGHKS and YYEKEE (reference sequence). V shed 3 bases and J shed 2 bases, with 12 bases lying between them. In nucleotides, the CDR3 is TGTGCCAGCAGCTATGGTGCACCTACCTACGAGCAGTACTTC. Protein product: CASSYGAPTYEQYF. Drawing the rest from reference TRBV5-5 and TRBJ2-7, the complete variable domain is DAGVTQSPTHLIKTRGQQVTLRCSPISGHKSVSWYQQVLGQGPQFIFQYYEKEERGRGNFPDRFSARQFPNYSSELNVNALLLGDSALYLCASSYGAPTYEQYFGPGTRLTVT.

The chain has TRBV10-3 and TRBJ2-7; D might be TRBD2 (5 bases). V lost 8 bases and J lost 2, with 13 bases in between. The CDR3 length is 13 residues. Germline V gene sequence: CDR1 ENHRY, CDR2 SYGVKD. CDR3 in DNA: TGTGCCATCGGGTCGGGATACCCCTACGAGCAGTACTTC. It is translated as CAIGSGYPYEQYF.

This clonotype was found many times. This chain links TRBV12-3 or TRBV12-4 with TRBJ1-5; TRBD1 aligns across 8 bases. V lost 3 bases and J lost 7; bases outside the gene matches: 5. The CDR3 has 14 residues. CDR3 DNA: TGTGCCAGCAGTTTGACAGGGGTTGAACAGCCCCAGCATTTT. It is translated as CASSLTGVEQPQHF.

In this sample, this clonotype turned up many times. The V and J genes are TRBV2 and TRBJ2-2; D possibly uses TRBD1 or TRBD2 (5 bases each). Deletions cut 2 bases from V and 1 base from J, with 11 bases between. Germline lookup yields CDR1 SNHLY and CDR2 FYNNEI. This CDR3 spans 16 amino acids. The chain's CDR3 is CASSETGLENTGELFF. CDR3 DNA sequence: TGTGCCAGCAGTGAAACAGGACTTGAGAACACCGGGGAGCTGTTTTTT.

This clonotype was observed at least ten times. The chain carries TRBV12-3 or TRBV12-4 and TRBJ1-5; D gene ambiguous. The CDR3 consists of 15 residues. The germline V and J ends were trimmed by 3 bases and 1 base, with 10 bases remaining between them. The CDR3 DNA reads TGTGCCAGCAGTTTCGATGGTGGGAGCAATCAGCCCCAGCATTTT. Translating gives CASSFDGGSNQPQHF.